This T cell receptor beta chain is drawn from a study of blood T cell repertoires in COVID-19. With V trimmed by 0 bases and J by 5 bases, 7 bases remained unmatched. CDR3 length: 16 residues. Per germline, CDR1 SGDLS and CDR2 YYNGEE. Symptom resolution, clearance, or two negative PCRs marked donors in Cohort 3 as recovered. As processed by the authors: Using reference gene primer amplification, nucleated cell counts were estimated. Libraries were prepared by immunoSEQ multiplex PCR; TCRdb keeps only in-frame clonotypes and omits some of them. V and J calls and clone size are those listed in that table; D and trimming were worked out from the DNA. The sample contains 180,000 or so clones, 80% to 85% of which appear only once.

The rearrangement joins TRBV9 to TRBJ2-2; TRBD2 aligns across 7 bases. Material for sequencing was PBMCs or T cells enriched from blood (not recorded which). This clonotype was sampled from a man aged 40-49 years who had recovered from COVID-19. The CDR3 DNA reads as TGTGCCAGCAGCGTAGTAAGCGGACTAGGGACCGGGGAGCTGTTTTTT. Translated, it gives CASSVVSGLGTGELFF. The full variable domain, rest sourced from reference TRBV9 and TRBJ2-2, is DSGVTQTPKHLITATGQRVTLRCSPRSGDLSVYWYQQSLDQGLQFLIQYYNGEERAKGNILERFSAQQFPDLHSELNLSSLELGDSALYFCASSVVSGLGTGELFFGEGSRLTVL.